These 28 T cell receptor beta chains share one sample of origin, sequenced in a study of a mutant IDH1 vaccine in newly diagnosed glioma. TCRdb's copy holds only in-frame clones and misses some; the assay was immunoSEQ multiplex PCR. The profile covers around 30,000 clones, with around nine tenths appearing a single time and around 13% taken by the ten largest. As for time point: week 47, end of study. All doses held 300 ug of mutant IDH1 20-mer peptide, with topical imiquimod. For these receptors, no antigen is known. The specimen comprised PBMCs, sampled from a glioma patient whose treatment included an IDH1 peptide vaccine. The receptors come from a young woman with glioma.

The V gene is TRBV5-5, the J gene TRBJ1-3; D gene uncertain. The V gene lost 2 bases and the J gene lost 4 bases, with 10 bases spanning the gap. This CDR3 has 14 amino acids. Looked up from germline, CDR1 is SGHKS and CDR2 is YYEKEE (reference sequence). This CDR3 reads CASSFSQLGNTIYF. Here the CDR3 DNA reads TGTGCCAGCAGCTTCTCCCAGCTCGGAAACACCATATATTTT.

This sequence joins TRBV6-5 and TRBJ2-7; 8 bases are a match to TRBD2. V shed 5 bases and J 6 bases; nucleotides not matched to a gene: 12. The CDR3 has 15 residues. Germline V gives CDR1 MNHEY, CDR2 SVGAGI. The CDR3 bases are TGTGCCAGCAGTCCGAGCACGGGGGGGGCATCCGAGCAGTACTTC. Protein product: CASSPSTGGASEQYF.

V gene TRBV15 combines with J gene TRBJ2-7; tentative D call: TRBD1 (5 bases). The CDR3 runs 17 residues. Looked up from germline, CDR1 is LNHNV and CDR2 is YYDKDF (reference sequence). Trimming pared 4 bases from V and 1 base from J, leaving 20 bases between. The CDR3, as DNA: TGTGCCACCAGCATTTCCTCAACAACAGGAAAATCCTACGAGCAGTACTTC. This translates into CATSISSTTGKSYEQYF. Together with reference TRBV15 and TRBJ2-7, the CDR3 gives the full variable domain: DAMVIQNPRYQVTQFGKPVTLSCSQTLNHNVMYWYQQKSSQAPKLLFHYYDKDFNNEADTPDNFQSRRPNTSFCFLDIRSPGLGDTAMYLCATSISSTTGKSYEQYFGPGTRLTVT.

This chain links TRBV30 with TRBJ1-4, with unresolved D. The ends were cut back, 3 bases at V and 4 bases at J, with 9 bases in the middle. This CDR3 has 13 residues. CDR1 and CDR2 from the germline V gene are GTSNPN and SVGIG (reference sequence). The chain's CDR3 is CAWRDGFNEKLFF. DNA of the CDR3: TGTGCCTGGAGGGACGGATTTAATGAAAAACTGTTTTTT. Supplemented by reference TRBV30 and TRBJ1-4, the full variable domain reads SQTIHQWPATLVQPVGSPLSLECTVEGTSNPNLYWYRQAAGRGLQLLFYSVGIGQISSEVPQNLSASRPQDRQFILSSKKLLLSDSGFYLCAWRDGFNEKLFFGSGTQLSVL.

V is TRBV19 and J is TRBJ2-5; 13 bases line up with TRBD2. With V trimmed by 9 bases and J by 5 bases, 6 bases remained unmatched. Germline loops: CDR1 LNHDA, CDR2 SQIVND (reference sequence). This CDR3 is built from 14 residues. CDR3 coding DNA: TGTGCCAGGGGACTAGCGGGGAGAGGCGAGACCCAGTACTTC. It codes for CARGLAGRGETQYF.

The V call is TRBV4-3, the J call TRBJ1-5, with 9 bases identical to TRBD1. Germline loops: CDR1 LGHNA, CDR2 YSLEER. This CDR3 contains 15 residues. V shed 2 bases, J shed 7 bases, and the junction held 6 bases outside the gene matches. CDR3 coding DNA: TGCGCCAGCAGCCAACGACAGGGGGGCGGGCAGCCCCAGCATTTT. It specifies CASSQRQGGGQPQHF.

This chain connects TRBV7-6 to TRBJ2-2, with unresolved D. Trimming removed 5 bases at V and 6 bases at J, with 7 bases between. The CDR3 extends over 12 amino acids. Germline CDR1 is SGHVS and CDR2 is FNYEAQ. The CDR3 DNA is TGTGCCAGCAGCCCCAGGCCCGGGGAGCTGTTTTTT. Its translation: CASSPRPGELFF. Using reference TRBV7-6 and TRBJ2-2 for the parts outside the CDR3, the full variable domain is GAGVSQSPRYKVTKRGQDVALRCDPISGHVSLYWYRQALGQGPEFLTYFNYEAQQDKSGLPNDRFSAERPEGSISTLTIQRTEQRDSAMYRCASSPRPGELFFGEGSRLTVL.

The genes are TRBV2 and TRBJ1-1; D not certain. V lost 2 bases and J 1 base, leaving 8 bases between the germline ends. Germline-derived CDR1 and CDR2 are SNHLY and FYNNEI. The CDR3 is 14 residues long. The CDR3 DNA follows: TGTGCCAGCAGTGAAAACAGTCCGAACACTGAAGCTTTCTTT. Its protein product is CASSENSPNTEAFF.

This chain connects TRBV9 to TRBJ2-5; TRBD1 aligns across 7 bases. The CDR3 consists of 15 residues. CDR1 is SGDLS and CDR2 is YYNGEE in the germline V gene. Trimming removed 0 bases from V and 1 base from J; junction bases left unmatched: 3. The CDR3 reads CASSVGDRVQETQYF. DNA of the CDR3: TGTGCCAGCAGCGTAGGAGACAGGGTCCAAGAGACCCAGTACTTC.

The chain is built from TRBV9 and TRBJ1-3; D gene ambiguous. Germline lookup yields CDR1 SGDLS and CDR2 YYNGEE. The CDR3 has 13 residues. Between the trimmed V and J ends, which lost 3 bases and 4 bases, there was a span of 8 bases. The CDR3 sequence is CASSGGRGNTIYF. In DNA, the CDR3 is TGTGCCAGCAGCGGAGGACGCGGAAACACCATATATTTT. Full variable domain (missing parts from reference TRBV9 and TRBJ1-3): DSGVTQTPKHLITATGQRVTLRCSPRSGDLSVYWYQQSLDQGLQFLIQYYNGEERAKGNILERFSAQQFPDLHSELNLSSLELGDSALYFCASSGGRGNTIYFGEGSWLTVV.

The J gene is TRBJ1-1, the V gene TRBV7-9, with D possibly matching TRBD1 (6 bases). Germline assignment: CDR1 SEHNR and CDR2 FQNEAQ (reference sequence). The V end lost 4 bases, the J end lost 5 bases, and 11 bases lay between the germline ends. The CDR3 covers 13 residues. The CDR3 coding sequence is TGTGCCAGCAGCTCCAATCAGGGGACTGAAGCTTTCTTT. It yields the protein CASSSNQGTEAFF.

The chain carries TRBV7-2 and TRBJ2-5; D possibly uses TRBD1 or TRBD2 (7 bases each). CDR3 size: 16 residues. V shed 1 base and J shed 4 bases, with 16 bases lying between them. CDR1 is SGHTA, CDR2 FQGNSA, per germline. The CDR3 nucleotides read TGTGCCAGCAGCTTAGGAGCGGGGACAGCTTTAGAGACCCAGTACTTC. Translating it yields CASSLGAGTALETQYF.

The V and J genes are TRBV29-1 and TRBJ2-4; D is perhaps TRBD1 (8 bases). V lost 7 bases and J 0 bases, leaving 25 bases between the germline ends. The germline V gene has CDR1 SQVTM and CDR2 ANQGSEA. This CDR3 has 18 residues. The CDR3 is CSAGQGLTGGLAKNIQYF. DNA of the CDR3: TGCAGCGCCGGACAGGGTTTAACGGGGGGACTAGCCAAAAACATTCAGTACTTC. Full variable domain (missing parts from reference TRBV29-1 and TRBJ2-4): SAVISQKPSRDICQRGTSLTIQCQVDSQVTMMFWYRQQPGQSLTLIATANQGSEATYESGFVIDKFPISRPNLTFSTLTVSNMSPEDSSIYLCSAGQGLTGGLAKNIQYFGAGTRLSVL.

The chain is built from TRBV2 and TRBJ1-6; no firm D call. Germline V gene lookup returns CDR1 SNHLY and CDR2 FYNNEI. V lost 1 base, J lost 0 bases, and 19 bases lay in between. The CDR3 has 20 residues. The CDR3 loop reads CASSEGRRVTPFSYNSPLHF. For the CDR3, the DNA is TGTGCCAGCAGTGAAGGGAGAAGGGTCACCCCTTTCTCCTATAATTCACCCCTCCACTTT.

The V and J genes are TRBV7-6 and TRBJ1-2; the match to TRBD1 covers 7 bases. V dropped 4 bases and J dropped 6; count of bases not matched to a gene: 5. CDR1 SGHVS and CDR2 FNYEAQ come from the germline V gene. This CDR3 comprises 13 residues. CDR3 region: CASSYVTGDGYTF. The DNA for the CDR3 is TGTGCCAGCAGCTATGTAACAGGGGATGGCTACACCTTC.

The V gene is TRBV12-5, the J gene TRBJ2-2, with D perhaps matching TRBD1 or TRBD2 (5 bases each). CDR3 size: 12 residues. The V and J ends lost 6 bases and 7 bases respectively, with 9 bases between them. CDR1 is LGHNT, CDR2 FRNRAP, per germline. The chain's CDR3 is CASGRDLGELFF. As DNA, the CDR3 is TGTGCTAGTGGCCGGGACCTCGGGGAGCTGTTTTTT.

The CDR3 bases are TGTGCCAGCAGCTTAGCCTACAATGAGCAGTTCTTC. It is translated as CASSLAYNEQFF. The chain couples TRBV7-8 to TRBJ2-1; unclear D gene. Germline CDR1 SGHVS, CDR2 FQNEAQ. CDR3 length: 12 residues. V lost 0 bases and J lost 3, with 0 bases in between. Using reference TRBV7-8 and TRBJ2-1 for the parts outside the CDR3, the full variable domain is GAGVSQSPRYKVAKRGQDVALRCDPISGHVSLFWYQQALGQGPEFLTYFQNEAQLDKSGLPSDRFFAERPEGSVSTLKIQRTQQEDSAVYLCASSLAYNEQFFGPGTRLTVL.

This chain links TRBV6-5 with TRBJ1-1; D is undetermined. The CDR3 contains 11 residues. V lost 5 bases and J 7 bases, leaving 8 bases between the germline ends. Germline CDR1 reads MNHEY; CDR2 reads SVGAGI. The CDR3 loop reads CASSVGSEAFF. CDR3 DNA sequence: TGTGCCAGCAGTGTCGGAAGTGAAGCTTTCTTT.

A word on this clone: Additional DNA sequences in this sample encode the identical CDR3. The rearrangement joins TRBV29-1 to TRBJ1-1, with TRBD1 as a possible D gene (6 bases). Trimming left V 4 bases short and J 4 bases short, with 7 bases between. This CDR3 contains 11 residues. CDR1 and CDR2 from the germline V gene are SQVTM and ANQGSEA. CDR3 in DNA: TGCAGCGTTGGAGGGGGCACTGAAGCTTTCTTT. Encoded protein: CSVGGGTEAFF.

This chain connects TRBV19 to TRBJ2-2; D assignment may be TRBD1 or TRBD2 (5 bases each). The length of the CDR3 is 15 residues. The germline V and J ends were trimmed by 7 bases and 3 bases, with 15 bases remaining between them. The V gene's germline CDR1 is LNHDA and CDR2 SQIVND (reference sequence). CDR3 loop: CASTHPGRYTGELFF. CDR3 bases: TGTGCCAGTACCCACCCGGGGCGGTACACCGGGGAGCTGTTTTTT.

The chain couples TRBV7-2 to TRBJ1-4; tentative D call: TRBD1 (5 bases). The V end lost 5 bases, the J end lost 0 bases, and 22 bases lay between the germline ends. The CDR3 runs to 19 residues. Germline V gives CDR1 SGHTA, CDR2 FQGNSA. Here the CDR3 DNA reads TGTGCCAGCAGCAAAACACCCGGGACGTCCCTTGCAACTAATGAAAAACTGTTTTTT. It codes for CASSKTPGTSLATNEKLFF.

The rearrangement joins TRBV9 to TRBJ2-1, with TRBD2 matching over 7 bases. The CDR3 runs 16 residues. From germline, CDR1 is SGDLS and CDR2 YYNGEE. V gave up 4 bases and J gave up 3 bases; unmatched junction bases: 10. The CDR3: CASSLGTLAVYNEQFF. The CDR3 nucleotides are TGTGCCAGCAGCCTAGGGACCCTAGCGGTCTACAATGAGCAGTTCTTC. Full variable domain (missing parts from reference TRBV9 and TRBJ2-1): DSGVTQTPKHLITATGQRVTLRCSPRSGDLSVYWYQQSLDQGLQFLIQYYNGEERAKGNILERFSAQQFPDLHSELNLSSLELGDSALYFCASSLGTLAVYNEQFFGPGTRLTVL.

This CDR3 is CASSLGALTYYEQYF. CDR3 DNA sequence: TGTGCCAGCAGTTTAGGAGCCCTCACTTACTACGAGCAGTACTTC. J is TRBJ2-7 and V is TRBV6-5; no clear D gene. Looked up from germline, CDR1 is MNHEY and CDR2 is SVGAGI. Between the trimmed V and J ends, which lost 4 bases and 3 bases, there was a span of 16 bases. The CDR3 extends over 15 amino acids.

The rearrangement joins TRBV6-6 to TRBJ1-4; possible D gene TRBD1, 5 bases. The CDR3 is made up of 14 amino acids. Germline CDR1 reads MNHNY; CDR2 reads SVGAGI (reference sequence). V was pared by 7 bases and J by 8 bases, with 17 bases between. The CDR3 sequence: CASNLYGAPEKLFF. The CDR3, as DNA: TGTGCCAGCAACCTCTACGGGGCCCCCGAAAAACTGTTTTTT.

The CDR3 region is CASSIIQDYSYEQYF. The CDR3 DNA reads as TGTGCCAGCAGTATTATTCAGGACTACTCCTACGAGCAGTACTTC. The chain employs TRBV6-1 and TRBJ2-7; TRBD2 might be the D (6 bases). The V end lost 5 bases, the J end lost 0 bases, and 14 bases lay between the germline ends. This CDR3 is 15 amino acids long. Germline CDR1 and CDR2: MNHNS and SASEGT.

V and J are TRBV6-1 and TRBJ1-2; the match to TRBD1 covers 7 bases. With V trimmed by 6 bases and J by 3 bases, 4 bases remained unmatched. The length of the CDR3 is 13 residues. CDR1 MNHNS and CDR2 SASEGT come from the germline V gene. As DNA, the CDR3 is TGTGCCAGCAGATCAGGGGGACACTATGGCTACACCTTC. Encoded protein: CASRSGGHYGYTF.

The chain is built from TRBV5-1 and TRBJ2-5; the D gene is possibly TRBD2 (7 bases). Trimming pared 8 bases from V and 5 bases from J, leaving 19 bases between. Per the germline V gene, CDR1 is SGHRS and CDR2 is YFSETQ. The CDR3 spans 14 residues. In DNA, the CDR3 is TGCGCCAGATTGGGGGCAAGGGGAGGGGAGACCCAGTACTTC. This translates into CARLGARGGETQYF.

This chain joins TRBV5-1 and TRBJ1-1; TRBD1 agrees at 7 bases. Trimming removed 4 bases from V and 7 bases from J; junction bases left unmatched: 7. The CDR3 extends over 13 amino acids. CDR1 and CDR2 from the germline V gene are SGHRS and YFSETQ. CDR3 protein: CASSPRDSYEAFF. In nucleotides, the CDR3 is TGCGCCAGCAGCCCCCGGGACAGTTATGAAGCTTTCTTT.